This T cell receptor beta chain was documented in a study of cytomegalovirus exposure and HLA in healthy donors. Vbeta (60) and Jbeta (13) primers were used in the PCR. The repertoire was sequenced with immunoSEQ multiplex PCR; TCRdb's copy has only in-frame clones and lacks some. The sample includes approximately 80,000 clones, over 65% of them seen just once. J was trimmed by 0 bases and V by 6 bases; bases with no gene match: 12. CDR1 and CDR2 from the germline V gene are MNHEY and SMNVEV (reference sequence). The CDR3 length is 17 residues. The V call is TRBV27, the J call TRBJ2-7, with 9 nucleotides matching TRBD1. The sequenced sample consisted of PBMCs. The sequence was collected from a man between 25 and 39 years old in good health and CMV-seropositive. The CDR3 nucleotides read TGTGCCAGCAGCAAATATTCCGGGACAGGGAGCTCCTACGAGCAGTACTTC. This encodes CASSKYSGTGSSYEQYF.